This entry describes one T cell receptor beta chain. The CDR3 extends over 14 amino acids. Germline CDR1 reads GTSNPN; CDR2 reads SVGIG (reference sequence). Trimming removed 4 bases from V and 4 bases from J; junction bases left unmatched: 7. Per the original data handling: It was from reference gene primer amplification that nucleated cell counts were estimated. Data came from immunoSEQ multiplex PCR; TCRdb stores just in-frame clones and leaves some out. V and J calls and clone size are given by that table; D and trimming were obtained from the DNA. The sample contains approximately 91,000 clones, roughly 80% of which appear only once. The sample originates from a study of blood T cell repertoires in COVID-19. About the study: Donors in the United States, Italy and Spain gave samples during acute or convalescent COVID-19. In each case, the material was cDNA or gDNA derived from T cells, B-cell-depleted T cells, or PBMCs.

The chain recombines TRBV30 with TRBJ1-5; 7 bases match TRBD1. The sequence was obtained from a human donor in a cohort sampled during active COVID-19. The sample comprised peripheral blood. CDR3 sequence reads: CAWNPGQKNQPQHF. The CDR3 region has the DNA TGTGCCTGGAATCCGGGACAGAAAAATCAGCCCCAGCATTTT.